These T cell receptor beta chains were read from a single sample in a study of T cell responses to AZD1222 COVID-19 vaccine. Only in-frame clones appear in the TCRdb table, and some are missing; sequencing was by immunoSEQ multiplex PCR. The sample lists 90,000 to 150,000 clones, 70% to 90% occurring once. Source: peripheral blood, taken on day 0 of AZD1222 vaccination. All receptors derive from an adult in good health. Both conserved end residues are part of each CDR3. A D gene is named only where the DNA matches it firmly. Size is stated for part of the rows, as once, few or many counts, or as a class when the clone is expanded.

clone size: .; J gene: TRBJ1-2; V gene: TRBV5-6; D gene: TRBD1; CDR3 DNA: TGTGCCAGCAGCTTGGTGACAGGGGCCATTTACTATGGCTACACCTTC; CDR3 protein: CASSLVTGAIYYGYTF
clone size: once; J gene: TRBJ2-7; V gene: TRBV9; D gene: .; CDR3 DNA: TGTGCCAGCAGCGTAGAGGTGACGGGCACCGCCTACGAGCAGTACTTC; CDR3 protein: CASSVEVTGTAYEQYF
clone size: once; J gene: TRBJ1-1; V gene: TRBV9; D gene: .; CDR3 DNA: TGTGCCAGCAGCTTCCGACCGGGGTGGGGCACTGAAGCTTTCTTT; CDR3 protein: CASSFRPGWGTEAFF
clone size: .; J gene: TRBJ2-7; V gene: TRBV5-8; D gene: .; CDR3 DNA: TGTGCCAGCAGCCGATACCAGGGGGGGGCTCTCGAGCAGTACTTC; CDR3 protein: CASSRYQGGALEQYF
clone size: few; J gene: TRBJ1-5; V gene: TRBV7-8; D gene: .; CDR3 DNA: TGTGCCAGCAGCTTAGACAGCAATCAGCCCCAGCATTTT; CDR3 protein: CASSLDSNQPQHF
clone size: .; J gene: TRBJ1-2; V gene: TRBV11-2; D gene: .; CDR3 DNA: TGTGCCAGCAGCCGTACAGACGGGGCCAGCTATGGCTACACCTTC; CDR3 protein: CASSRTDGASYGYTF
clone size: .; J gene: TRBJ2-7; V gene: TRBV4-2; D gene: .; CDR3 DNA: TGTGCCAGCAGCCAAGAATCGTACTACGAGCAGTACTTC; CDR3 protein: CASSQESYYEQYF
clone size: .; J gene: TRBJ1-5; V gene: TRBV10-3; D gene: .; CDR3 DNA: TGTGCCATCGGTGCAGGGGGCAATCAGCCCCAGCATTTT; CDR3 protein: CAIGAGGNQPQHF
clone size: .; J gene: TRBJ2-7; V gene: TRBV28; D gene: TRBD2; CDR3 DNA: TGTGCCAGCAGGCCACTAGCGGGCTATGTTTACGAGCAGTACTTC; CDR3 protein: CASRPLAGYVYEQYF
clone size: .; J gene: TRBJ2-7; V gene: TRBV13; D gene: .; CDR3 DNA: TGTGCCAGCAGCTTAAGGGTCAGGGGAACGGGCGAGCAGTACTTC; CDR3 protein: CASSLRVRGTGEQYF
clone size: .; J gene: TRBJ1-1; V gene: TRBV3-1/TRBV3-2; D gene: .; CDR3 DNA: TGTGCCAGCAGCCAAACAGTAGTGAACACTGAAGCTTTCTTT; CDR3 protein: CASSQTVVNTEAFF
clone size: .; J gene: TRBJ1-1; V gene: TRBV6-5; D gene: .; CDR3 DNA: TGTGCCAGCAGTTACCTCCCAGCAGACCCCACTGAAGCTTTCTTT; CDR3 protein: CASSYLPADPTEAFF
clone size: .; J gene: TRBJ2-7; V gene: TRBV25-1; D gene: .; CDR3 DNA: TGTGCCAGCAGTTTCTCCTACGAGCAGTACTTC; CDR3 protein: CASSFSYEQYF
clone size: .; J gene: TRBJ2-3; V gene: TRBV30; D gene: .; CDR3 DNA: TGTGCCTGGAAGACTACTATCTCCACAGATACGCAGTATTTT; CDR3 protein: CAWKTTISTDTQYF
clone size: .; J gene: TRBJ1-1; V gene: TRBV7-9; D gene: .; CDR3 DNA: TGTGCCAGCAGCTTTTTGACGGAGAACACTGAAGCTTTCTTT; CDR3 protein: CASSFLTENTEAFF
clone size: .; J gene: TRBJ1-2; V gene: TRBV5-4; D gene: .; CDR3 DNA: TGTGCCAGCAGCCCCGGGACCCAAGGGTATGGCTACACCTTC; CDR3 protein: CASSPGTQGYGYTF
clone size: .; J gene: TRBJ1-4; V gene: TRBV12-3/TRBV12-4; D gene: .; CDR3 DNA: TGTGCCAGCAGGTTACAAGGGGATGAAAAACTGTTTTTT; CDR3 protein: CASRLQGDEKLFF
clone size: .; J gene: TRBJ2-7; V gene: TRBV10-3; D gene: TRBD1; CDR3 DNA: TGTGCCATCACCGAAAGCGGGACAGGGGGCGAGCAGTACTTC; CDR3 protein: CAITESGTGGEQYF
clone size: .; J gene: TRBJ1-6; V gene: TRBV24-1; D gene: .; CDR3 DNA: TGTGCCACCAGTCCCGGGCCCGGCAATTCACCCCTCCACTTT; CDR3 protein: CATSPGPGNSPLHF
clone size: .; J gene: TRBJ1-5; V gene: TRBV10-3; D gene: .; CDR3 DNA: TGTGCCATCAGTGAGAATCTGGGGAATGCTCAGCCCCAGCATTTT; CDR3 protein: CAISENLGNAQPQHF
clone size: .; J gene: TRBJ2-7; V gene: TRBV29-1; D gene: TRBD1; CDR3 DNA: TGCAGCGTTGCGGGGCAAGACAGGGCGGAGTACTTC; CDR3 protein: CSVAGQDRAEYF
clone size: .; J gene: TRBJ2-2; V gene: TRBV7-7; D gene: .; CDR3 DNA: TGTGCTAGCAGCCTCGGACATCCCACCGGGGAGCTGTTTTTT; CDR3 protein: CASSLGHPTGELFF
clone size: .; J gene: TRBJ2-7; V gene: TRBV4-3; D gene: .; CDR3 DNA: TGCGCCAGCAGCCAAGATGCAGGAAGGCACGAGCAGTACTTC; CDR3 protein: CASSQDAGRHEQYF
clone size: .; J gene: TRBJ2-5; V gene: TRBV7-3; D gene: TRBD1; CDR3 DNA: TGTGCCAGCAGCGGTCAGGACAGGGGAGGGCAAGAGACCCAGTACTTC; CDR3 protein: CASSGQDRGGQETQYF
clone size: .; J gene: TRBJ2-3; V gene: TRBV19; D gene: .; CDR3 DNA: TGTGCCAGTAGTATCACAGGGACATTTAGCACAGATACGCAGTATTTT; CDR3 protein: CASSITGTFSTDTQYF
clone size: .; J gene: TRBJ1-2; V gene: TRBV9; D gene: TRBD1; CDR3 DNA: TGTGCCAGCAGCGTAAGGGACAGGGAAGACTATGGCTACACCTTC; CDR3 protein: CASSVRDREDYGYTF
clone size: few; J gene: TRBJ1-5; V gene: TRBV4-3; D gene: TRBD1; CDR3 DNA: TGCGCCAGCAGCCAAGCAGGGGGAAATCAGCCCCAGCATTTT; CDR3 protein: CASSQAGGNQPQHF
clone size: .; J gene: TRBJ2-7; V gene: TRBV9; D gene: .; CDR3 DNA: TGTGCCAGCAGCGTAGGAGGCAGTTACGAGCAGTACTTC; CDR3 protein: CASSVGGSYEQYF
clone size: .; J gene: TRBJ2-7; V gene: TRBV20-1; D gene: TRBD2; CDR3 DNA: TGCAGTGCTAGTATGGGGAGGGCTGAAACCTACGAGCAGTACTTC; CDR3 protein: CSASMGRAETYEQYF
clone size: .; J gene: TRBJ1-3; V gene: TRBV30; D gene: .; CDR3 DNA: TGTGCCTGGTCTAAAGACCGCATCTCTGGAAACACCATATATTTT; CDR3 protein: CAWSKDRISGNTIYF
clone size: .; J gene: TRBJ1-5; V gene: TRBV6-5; D gene: .; CDR3 DNA: TGTGCCAGCAGTTATGGGGCTAGGGGTCAGCCCCAGCATTTT; CDR3 protein: CASSYGARGQPQHF
clone size: once; J gene: TRBJ2-2; V gene: TRBV4-2; D gene: TRBD2; CDR3 DNA: TGTGCCAGCAGCCAATCCGGGACTAGCGGGAGGGCCGCCGGGGAGCTGTTTTTT; CDR3 protein: CASSQSGTSGRAAGELFF
clone size: .; J gene: TRBJ1-4; V gene: TRBV5-4; D gene: .; CDR3 DNA: TGTGCCAGCAGCTTGGGAGGGGCCGGTGAAAAACTGTTTTTT; CDR3 protein: CASSLGGAGEKLFF
clone size: .; J gene: TRBJ1-1; V gene: TRBV2; D gene: .; CDR3 DNA: TGTGCCAGCAAAGAGGACAGCGCGAACACTGAAGCTTTCTTT; CDR3 protein: CASKEDSANTEAFF
clone size: .; J gene: TRBJ1-2; V gene: TRBV7-9; D gene: .; CDR3 DNA: TGTGCCAGCAGCTTAGGTGAGCCGGCTAACTATGGCTACACCTTC; CDR3 protein: CASSLGEPANYGYTF
clone size: .; J gene: TRBJ1-2; V gene: TRBV2; D gene: .; CDR3 DNA: TGTGCCAGCAGTGAAGAGCTCGGGGGGCAGATCCATGGCTACACCTTC; CDR3 protein: CASSEELGGQIHGYTF
clone size: once; J gene: TRBJ2-5; V gene: TRBV9; D gene: .; CDR3 DNA: TGTGCCAGCAGCGTAGGTCAAACTGAAGAGACCCAGTACTTC; CDR3 protein: CASSVGQTEETQYF
clone size: .; J gene: TRBJ2-2; V gene: TRBV12-3/TRBV12-4; D gene: .; CDR3 DNA: TGTGCCAGCAGACTAGGCGCCACCGGGGAGCTGTTTTTT; CDR3 protein: CASRLGATGELFF
clone size: .; J gene: TRBJ1-5; V gene: TRBV28; D gene: .; CDR3 DNA: TGTGCCAGCAATCTAGATAGGGGCGGGCCCCAGCATTTT; CDR3 protein: CASNLDRGGPQHF
clone size: .; J gene: TRBJ1-5; V gene: TRBV27; D gene: .; CDR3 DNA: TGTGCCAGCAGTCCGTTTGGCAATCAGCCCCAGCATTTT; CDR3 protein: CASSPFGNQPQHF
clone size: .; J gene: TRBJ1-2; V gene: TRBV9; D gene: TRBD1; CDR3 DNA: TGTGCCAGCAGCGTTTTGACAGGGGAAGGCTACACCTTC; CDR3 protein: CASSVLTGEGYTF
clone size: .; J gene: TRBJ1-5; V gene: TRBV6-5; D gene: .; CDR3 DNA: TGTGCCAGCAGTTACTCCAGGATTAATCAGCCCCAGCATTTT; CDR3 protein: CASSYSRINQPQHF
clone size: .; J gene: TRBJ1-2; V gene: TRBV5-1; D gene: TRBD1; CDR3 DNA: TGCGCCAGCAGCTGGGGGACAGGGGACACTAACTATGGCTACACCTTC; CDR3 protein: CASSWGTGDTNYGYTF
clone size: .; J gene: TRBJ2-1; V gene: TRBV3-1/TRBV3-2; D gene: TRBD2; CDR3 DNA: TGTGCCAGCAGCCAACCTAGCGGGAGGGAGCAGTTCTTC; CDR3 protein: CASSQPSGREQFF
clone size: .; J gene: TRBJ2-2; V gene: TRBV10-3; D gene: .; CDR3 DNA: TGTGCCATTGAACCGGGACTGAACACCGGGGAGCTGTTTTTT; CDR3 protein: CAIEPGLNTGELFF
clone size: .; J gene: TRBJ2-4; V gene: TRBV4-3; D gene: .; CDR3 DNA: TGCGCCAGCAGCCAAGGACGGACAGACCAAAAAAACATTCAGTACTTC; CDR3 protein: CASSQGRTDQKNIQYF
clone size: .; J gene: TRBJ1-3; V gene: TRBV13; D gene: .; CDR3 DNA: TGTGCCAGCAGCTCCGAGTGGTTAGGGGACACCATATATTTT; CDR3 protein: CASSSEWLGDTIYF
clone size: .; J gene: TRBJ2-5; V gene: TRBV5-6; D gene: .; CDR3 DNA: TGTGCCAGCAGCTCGGGCTCGGGGGTACAAGAGACCCAGTACTTC; CDR3 protein: CASSSGSGVQETQYF
clone size: .; J gene: TRBJ1-2; V gene: TRBV30; D gene: TRBD1; CDR3 DNA: TGTGCCTGGACCCGGACAGGGCAGGGCTACACCTTC; CDR3 protein: CAWTRTGQGYTF
clone size: medium-sized; J gene: TRBJ1-1; V gene: TRBV7-9; D gene: .; CDR3 DNA: TGTGCCAGCAGGGCGCCAGGAGTCAATGAAGCTTTCTTT; CDR3 protein: CASRAPGVNEAFF
clone size: .; J gene: TRBJ1-1; V gene: TRBV2; D gene: TRBD1; CDR3 DNA: TGTGCCAGCAGTCGACAGGGCGGGTATTTGACTGAAGCTTTCTTT; CDR3 protein: CASSRQGGYLTEAFF
clone size: .; J gene: TRBJ1-6; V gene: TRBV2; D gene: .; CDR3 DNA: TGTGCCAGCAGTGAGCAGACGCCGAGGGGTTCACCCCTCCACTTT; CDR3 protein: CASSEQTPRGSPLHF
clone size: .; J gene: TRBJ1-5; V gene: TRBV30; D gene: .; CDR3 DNA: TGTGCCTGGAGTGCCGTCGCCGGGAATCAGCCCCAGCATTTT; CDR3 protein: CAWSAVAGNQPQHF
clone size: .; J gene: TRBJ2-7; V gene: TRBV27; D gene: TRBD2; CDR3 DNA: TGTGCCAGCAGCAGGACTAGCGGGAGTCAGTACGAGCAGTACTTC; CDR3 protein: CASSRTSGSQYEQYF
clone size: .; J gene: TRBJ2-2; V gene: TRBV18; D gene: .; CDR3 DNA: TGTGCCAGCTCACCCATCACCGGGGAGCTGTTTTTT; CDR3 protein: CASSPITGELFF